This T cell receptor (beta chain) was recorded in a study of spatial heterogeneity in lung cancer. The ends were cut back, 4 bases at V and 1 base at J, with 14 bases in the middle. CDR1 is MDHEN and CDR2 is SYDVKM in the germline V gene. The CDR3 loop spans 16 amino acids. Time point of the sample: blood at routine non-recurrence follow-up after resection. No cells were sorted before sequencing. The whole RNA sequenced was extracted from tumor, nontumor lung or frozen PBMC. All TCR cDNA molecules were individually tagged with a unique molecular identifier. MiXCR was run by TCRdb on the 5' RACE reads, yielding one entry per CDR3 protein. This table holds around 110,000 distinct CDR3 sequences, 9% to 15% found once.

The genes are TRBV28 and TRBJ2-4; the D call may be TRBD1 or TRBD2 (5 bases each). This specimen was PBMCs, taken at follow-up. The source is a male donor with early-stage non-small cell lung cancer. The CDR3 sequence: CASSSRPGTAKNIQYF. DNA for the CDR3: TGTGCCAGCAGTTCTCGTCCGGGGACGGCCAAAAACATTCAGTACTTC.